Following are 28 T cell receptor beta chains from one sample sequenced in a study of human T cells and chemical hapten exposure (dated by TCRdb to about 2021). The time point label here, explained by the study, means: patch test 1, 2 weeks after DPC sensitization. Read against the paper, the sample's treatment or condition label means: therapeutic diphenylcyclopropenone sensitization with weekly scalp DPC. Libraries were made using RACE. The instrument was a NextSeq 500. The raw public data were reprocessed by TCRdb itself: fastp quality trimming at Q25, MiXCR clonotype calling, in-frame beta chains only. Every entry covers one CDR3 protein and lists the most common genes and DNA from its rows. For this sample the table gives 180,000 or so distinct CDR3 sequences, of which about 20% were detected only once. Clones ranked in the top ten supply approximately 6.7% of the sample. Sequencing used whole blood, obtained in connection with sensitization to the hapten diphenylcyclopropenone (DPC). These receptors all come from a woman in her forties or fifties with alopecia areata. Some clones in this sample may be carry-over from other donors' samples.

The chain has TRBV20-1 and TRBJ1-1, with D hard to call. Germline V gene sequence: CDR1 DFQATT, CDR2 SNEGSKA (reference sequence). This CDR3 comprises 13 residues. Trimming took 5 bases from V and 1 from J, leaving 11 bases between them. CDR3 protein: CSAERISNTEAFF. As DNA, the CDR3 is TGCAGTGCTGAGCGGATCTCGAACACTGAAGCTTTCTTT.

This clonotype was seen a few times. J is TRBJ2-7 and V is TRBV10-3, with D tentatively TRBD2 (5 bases). Germline V gives CDR1 ENHRY, CDR2 SYGVKD. V shed 3 bases and J shed 6 bases, with 12 bases lying between them. This CDR3 is 13 amino acids long. The CDR3 coding sequence is TGTGCCATCAGTGAACGGGGTCTGGCCGAGCAGTACTTC. It is translated as CAISERGLAEQYF.

The V gene is TRBV3-1, the J gene TRBJ2-3, with D unclear. From germline, CDR1 is LGHDT and CDR2 YNNKEL (reference sequence). The V gene lost 4 bases and the J gene lost 2 bases, with 10 bases spanning the gap. CDR3 length: 14 residues. The CDR3 DNA follows: TGTGCCAGCAGCCCGGAATTATTCACAGATACGCAGTATTTT. It codes for CASSPELFTDTQYF.

The V call is TRBV5-1, the J call TRBJ2-7; 11 bases agree with TRBD1. The length of the CDR3 is 14 residues. Germline CDR1 and CDR2: SGHRS and YFSETQ. The trim removed 4 bases at V and 0 bases at J, leaving 0 bases unmatched. The CDR3 sequence is CASSGTGGSYEQYF. CDR3 DNA: TGCGCCAGCAGCGGGACAGGGGGCTCCTACGAGCAGTACTTC.

This clonotype has ten or more counts. This chain links TRBV29-1 with TRBJ2-3; D may be TRBD1 (5 bases). Between the trimmed V and J ends, which lost 2 bases and 4 bases, there was a span of 19 bases. The germline gives CDR1 SQVTM, CDR2 ANQGSEA. The CDR3 is made up of 16 amino acids. CDR3 DNA: TGCAGCGTTGAACAGGGTCGGGCGAGGAGACCAGATACGCAGTATTTT. It codes for CSVEQGRARRPDTQYF.

The chain recombines TRBV29-1 with TRBJ1-6, with 9 bases lining up with TRBD1. Per germline, CDR1 SQVTM and CDR2 ANQGSEA. Trimming at V came to 6 bases and at J to 7 bases, leaving 4 bases not matched to a gene. CDR3 length equals 13 residues. The CDR3 reads CSVQGAGNSPLHF. CDR3 nucleotides: TGCAGCGTACAGGGGGCGGGAAATTCACCCCTCCACTTT.

This clonotype occurred a few times. The chain links TRBV27 to TRBJ1-5; weak D call: TRBD1 (5 bases). Germline V CDR1 and CDR2: MNHEY, SMNVEV (reference sequence). V was shortened by 6 bases and J by 6 bases, with 9 bases between the two germline ends. There are 12 residues in the CDR3. The CDR3 DNA sequence: TGTGCCAGCAGGATGGGGGTTCAGCCCCAGCATTTT. It translates to CASRMGVQPQHF.

A remark on this clonotype: Germline and junction disagree at one end, which may indicate a read error. The chain couples TRBV29-1 to TRBJ1-2, with D unclear. In germline, CDR1 is SQVTM, CDR2 ANQGSEA. The CDR3 contains 12 residues. The CDR3 spells CSVEGVPVGYTF. In DNA form, the CDR3 reads TGCAGCGTCGAAGGTGTCCCGGTTGGCTACACCTTC. Based on the CDR3 plus reference TRBV29-1 and TRBJ1-2, the full variable domain is SAVISQKPSRDICQRGTSLTIQCQVDSQVTMMFWYRQQPGQSLTLIATANQGSEATYESGFVIDKFPISRPNLTFSTLTVSNMSPEDSSIYLCSVEGVPVGYTFGSGTRLTVV.

The rearrangement joins TRBV5-6 to TRBJ1-2; 8 bases are shared with TRBD1. Germline values: CDR1 SGHDT, CDR2 YYEEEE. The CDR3 is 16 residues long. V gave up 0 bases and J gave up 7 bases; unmatched junction bases: 11. The CDR3 spells CASSLVTAGGNGGYTF. Written as DNA, the CDR3 is TGTGCCAGCAGCTTGGTGACGGCAGGGGGCAATGGTGGCTACACCTTC.

V gene TRBV18 combines with J gene TRBJ1-5; D not certain. This CDR3 comprises 15 residues. Germline values: CDR1 KGHSH, CDR2 LQKENI. V was clipped by 2 bases and J by 3 bases, with 11 bases between them. In nucleotides, the CDR3 is TGTGCCAGCTCACCAATTGTAGGACTCAATCAGCCCCAGCATTTT. It yields the protein CASSPIVGLNQPQHF.

The genes are TRBV7-2 and TRBJ2-5; the match to TRBD2 covers 7 bases. The CDR3 length is 15 residues. The V gene's germline CDR1 is SGHTA and CDR2 FQGNSA. Trimming took 4 bases from V and 5 from J; bases not matched to a gene: 10. Written as DNA, the CDR3 is TGTGCCAGCAGCTCACCGGGGGGACCCACGGAGACCCAGTACTTC. Amino acid sequence: CASSSPGGPTETQYF.

This clonotype was counted a few times. The chain employs TRBV15 and TRBJ2-5, with TRBD2 identical over 9 bases. With V trimmed by 8 bases and J by 5 bases, 12 bases remained unmatched. This CDR3 comprises 15 residues. Germline CDR1 reads LNHNV; CDR2 reads YYDKDF (reference sequence). CDR3 sequence (DNA): TGTGCCACCTCTCCCGGGACTAGCTTGCGCGAGACCCAGTACTTC. It yields the protein CATSPGTSLRETQYF.

This clonotype was found a few times. The chain has TRBV29-1 and TRBJ2-7; tentative D call: TRBD1 (5 bases). Germline-derived CDR1 and CDR2 are SQVTM and ANQGSEA. V shed 6 bases and J shed 1 base, with 13 bases lying between them. CDR3 length: 13 amino acids. In DNA form, the CDR3 reads TGCAGCGTGTCCGGCAGGGTATCCTACGAGCAGTACTTC. Protein: CSVSGRVSYEQYF.

This clonotype was detected a few times. V usage is TRBV2 and J usage is TRBJ1-2; D is uncertain. With 4 bases removed from V and 4 bases from J, the gap between germline ends came to 16 bases. This CDR3 contains 15 residues. The germline V gene has CDR1 SNHLY and CDR2 FYNNEI. CDR3 loop: CASSGGPGSGYGYTF. In nucleotides, the CDR3 is TGTGCCAGCAGTGGTGGGCCGGGATCGGGCTATGGCTACACCTTC.

The J gene is TRBJ2-3, the V gene TRBV11-1; TRBD2 matches 9 bases. V shed 5 bases, J shed 2 bases, and the junction held 11 bases outside the gene matches. CDR1 is SGHAT and CDR2 is FQDESV in the germline V gene (reference sequence). The CDR3 contains 17 residues. CDR3 nucleotide sequence: TGTGCCAGCAGCCAACCGACGACTAGCGGTTACACAGATACGCAGTATTTT. Protein sequence: CASSQPTTSGYTDTQYF.

This clonotype was seen more than once but under ten times. This chain uses TRBV10-3 with TRBJ2-1; 11 bases are shared with TRBD2. The ends lost 10 bases at V and 6 bases at J; junction bases unmatched: 11. The CDR3 is made up of 15 amino acids. Germline V gene sequence: CDR1 ENHRY, CDR2 SYGVKD. This CDR3 reads CATCDRLAGINEQFF. CDR3 DNA: TGTGCCACCTGCGATCGACTAGCGGGGATCAATGAGCAGTTCTTC.

This rearrangement joins TRBV5-1 to TRBJ1-2; 7 nucleotides line up with TRBD1. This CDR3 has 15 amino acids. With V trimmed by 6 bases and J by 0 bases, 8 bases remained unmatched. Germline lookup yields CDR1 SGHRS and CDR2 YFSETQ. CDR3 loop: CASTPTTGPNYGYTF. The CDR3 DNA follows: TGCGCCAGCACCCCTACGACAGGGCCTAACTATGGCTACACCTTC.

The genes are TRBV2 and TRBJ2-1; 14 positions match TRBD2. Trimming removed 6 bases from V and 7 bases from J; junction bases left unmatched: 11. CDR3 size: 17 residues. Germline CDR1 SNHLY, CDR2 FYNNEI. CDR3 DNA sequence: TGTGCCAGCAGGTTCCCGGGACTAGCGGGAGAAATGAATGAGCAGTTCTTC. It codes for CASRFPGLAGEMNEQFF. Looking up the rest from reference TRBV2 and TRBJ2-1 gives the full variable domain: EPEVTQTPSHQVTQMGQEVILRCVPISNHLYFYWYRQILGQKVEFLVSFYNNEISEKSEIFDDQFSVERPDGSNFTLKIRSTKLEDSAMYFCASRFPGLAGEMNEQFFGPGTRLTVL.

This clonotype was observed a few times. The J gene is TRBJ1-2, the V gene TRBV9, with 12 positions matching TRBD1. The V gene's germline CDR1 is SGDLS and CDR2 YYNGEE. The CDR3 length is 15 residues. The ends lost 3 bases at V and 6 bases at J; junction bases unmatched: 6. This CDR3 is CASSAGTGGGHGYTF. The CDR3, as DNA: TGTGCCAGCAGCGCCGGGACAGGGGGCGGTCATGGCTACACCTTC. Combining the CDR3 with reference TRBV9 and TRBJ1-2 gives the whole variable domain DSGVTQTPKHLITATGQRVTLRCSPRSGDLSVYWYQQSLDQGLQFLIQYYNGEERAKGNILERFSAQQFPDLHSELNLSSLELGDSALYFCASSAGTGGGHGYTFGSGTRLTVV.

This clonotype was counted between two and nine times. J is TRBJ2-1 and V is TRBV27, with TRBD2 matching over 8 bases. The ends lost 3 bases at V and 4 bases at J; junction bases unmatched: 2. CDR3 length equals 14 residues. Germline assignment: CDR1 MNHEY and CDR2 SMNVEV (reference sequence). This chain's CDR3 is CASSFSGGYNEQFF. Written as DNA, the CDR3 is TGTGCCAGCAGTTTTTCGGGGGGGTACAATGAGCAGTTCTTC.

The V call is TRBV11-2, the J call TRBJ2-5; D unclear. Trimming took 4 bases from V and 4 from J, leaving 10 bases between them. This CDR3 is built from 13 residues. Germline lookup yields CDR1 SGHAT and CDR2 FQNNGV. CDR3 in amino acids: CASSWSRRETQYF. The DNA for the CDR3 is TGTGCCAGCAGCTGGAGCAGGCGAGAGACCCAGTACTTC. The full variable domain, in which reference TRBV11-2 and TRBJ2-5 provide the parts outside the CDR3, is EAGVAQSPRYKIIEKRQSVAFWCNPISGHATLYWYQQILGQGPKLLIQFQNNGVVDDSQLPKDRFSAERLKGVDSTLKIQPAKLEDSAVYLCASSWSRRETQYFGPGTRLLVL.

This clonotype appeared a few times. The chain combines TRBV20-1 with TRBJ2-7; D gene unclear. V lost 1 base and J lost 6, with 13 bases in between. Germline CDR1 DFQATT, CDR2 SNEGSKA (reference sequence). The CDR3 contains 13 residues. The CDR3 bases are TGCAGTGCTAGAGTGTTAGATCCCCCCGAGCAGTACTTC. Amino acid sequence: CSARVLDPPEQYF.

This clonotype turned up a few times. The rearrangement joins TRBV20-1 to TRBJ1-1; D is ambiguous. Germline CDR1 DFQATT, CDR2 SNEGSKA (reference sequence). The CDR3 runs 13 residues. V was cut by 0 bases and J by 6 bases, with 11 bases left in between. The CDR3 sequence: CSAREMPTPEAFF. DNA for the CDR3: TGCAGTGCTAGAGAGATGCCTACCCCTGAAGCTTTCTTT.

There are a few counts of this clonotype. The chain combines TRBV29-1 with TRBJ2-7; 9 bases agree with TRBD1. The CDR3 covers 11 residues. V dropped 6 bases and J dropped 6; count of bases not matched to a gene: 3. Germline CDR1 and CDR2: SQVTM and ANQGSEA. CDR3 sequence (DNA): TGCAGCGTGGGGACAGGGCGCGAGCAGTACTTC. Its translation is CSVGTGREQYF.

In this sample, this clonotype turned up many times. The chain is built from TRBV6-6 and TRBJ2-2; D possibly corresponds to TRBD2 (5 bases). This CDR3 has 13 residues. CDR1 is MNHNY, CDR2 SVGAGI, per germline (reference sequence). The V gene lost 6 bases and the J gene lost 7 bases, with 12 bases spanning the gap. Here the CDR3 DNA reads TGTGCCAGCAGCCCGAGGACTGGCGGGGAGCTGTTTTTT. Translation gives CASSPRTGGELFF.

The rearrangement joins TRBV11-2 to TRBJ2-7; D is perhaps TRBD1 (6 bases). The V gene lost 1 base and the J gene lost 2 bases, with 12 bases spanning the gap. Germline CDR1 SGHAT, CDR2 FQNNGV. The CDR3 has 15 residues. CDR3 protein: CASSLVLPGAYEQYF. The DNA for the CDR3 is TGTGCCAGCAGCTTAGTTTTGCCAGGGGCCTACGAGCAGTACTTC.

V gene TRBV20-1 combines with J gene TRBJ2-2; D may be TRBD1 or TRBD2 (6 bases each). The CDR3 has 18 amino acids. Trimming shortened V by 3 bases and J by 0 bases, and 20 bases separated the two germline ends. Germline-derived CDR1 and CDR2 are DFQATT and SNEGSKA (reference sequence). The CDR3 protein is CSASSLQRGPANTGELFF. The CDR3 DNA reads TGCAGTGCTAGCTCCCTCCAACGGGGGCCCGCGAACACCGGGGAGCTGTTTTTT.

This clonotype came up many times. The rearrangement links TRBV27 to TRBJ1-1; tentative D call: TRBD1 (6 bases). Germline CDR1 and CDR2: MNHEY and SMNVEV (reference sequence). The ends were cut back, 3 bases at V and 1 base at J, with 9 bases in the middle. This CDR3 contains 14 residues. In DNA, the CDR3 is TGTGCCAGCAGTTTTAGCAGGGGGAACACTGAAGCTTTCTTT. Amino acids: CASSFSRGNTEAFF.